These 28 T cell receptor beta chains were sequenced from one sample in a study of cytomegalovirus exposure and HLA in healthy donors (dated by TCRdb to the late 2010s). Preparation of the library involved the immunoSEQ multiplex PCR assay. A mixture of 60 forward primers for TCR Vbeta segments and 13 reverse primers for TCR Jbeta segments was used in the multiplex PCR. The source is immuneACCESS, and TCRdb retained only in-frame sequences with V and J called. Part of the clones is not carried over; for the studies checked, unresolved V genes explain less than half of this, and the remainder is unexplained. The sample yields 85,000 to 130,000 clones; approximately 73% were counted once. The top ten clonotypes cover around 3.8% of the sample. The sample consisted of PBMCs. The origin of the receptors is a woman in her 50s in good health and CMV-seropositive.

The chain has TRBV9 and TRBJ2-3; the match to TRBD2 covers 7 bases. This CDR3 is 13 amino acids long. Trimming took 6 bases from V and 6 from J; bases not matched to a gene: 7. Per germline, CDR1 SGDLS and CDR2 YYNGEE. The CDR3 DNA sequence: TGTGCCAGCACCGGGGGGACCCGGGATACGCAGTATTTT. Translation gives CASTGGTRDTQYF.

The V and J genes are TRBV7-2 and TRBJ1-6; D gene uncertain. The CDR3 loop spans 15 amino acids. Germline CDR1 and CDR2: SGHTA and FQGNSA. V shed 0 bases and J shed 7 bases, with 10 bases lying between them. This CDR3 is CASSLAPGSNSPLHF. The CDR3, as DNA: TGTGCCAGCAGCTTAGCGCCAGGTTCCAATTCACCCCTCCACTTT.

The rearrangement uses TRBV7-9 and TRBJ2-2; D is unresolved. Trimming removed 4 bases from V and 7 bases from J, with 13 bases in between. CDR1 and CDR2 from the germline V gene are SEHNR and FQNEAQ (reference sequence). The CDR3 has 14 residues. Here the CDR3 DNA reads TGTGCCAGCAGCTCATCGAACAGCAACGGGGAGCTGTTTTTT. It translates to CASSSSNSNGELFF. Variable domain in full (rest from reference TRBV7-9 and TRBJ2-2): DTGVSQNPRHKITKRGQNVTFRCDPISEHNRLYWYRQTLGQGPEFLTYFQNEAQLEKSRLLSDRFSAERPKGSFSTLEIQRTEQGDSAMYLCASSSSNSNGELFFGEGSRLTVL.

V gene TRBV9 combines with J gene TRBJ2-7, with 7 bases fitting TRBD1. V lost 3 bases to trimming and J lost 5 bases; unmatched junction nucleotides: 14. Germline V gene sequence: CDR1 SGDLS, CDR2 YYNGEE. The CDR3 covers 16 residues. CDR3 bases: TGTGCCAGCAGCGGCGAAAGCCGGACAGGCGGCGACGAGCAGTACTTC. The encoded protein is CASSGESRTGGDEQYF.

This chain uses TRBV19 with TRBJ1-4; 7 nucleotides agree with TRBD1. V lost 1 base, J lost 3 bases, and 2 bases stayed unmatched. The germline V gene encodes CDR1 LNHDA and CDR2 SQIVND (reference sequence). This CDR3 has 15 residues. The CDR3 loop reads CASSIGRGPNEKLFF. For the CDR3, the DNA is TGTGCCAGTAGTATAGGGAGGGGGCCTAATGAAAAACTGTTTTTT. Full variable domain (rest looked up from reference TRBV19 and TRBJ1-4): DGGITQSPKYLFRKEGQNVTLSCEQNLNHDAMYWYRQDPGQGLRLIYYSQIVNDFQKGDIAEGYSVSREKKESFPLTVTSAQKNPTAFYLCASSIGRGPNEKLFFGSGTQLSVL.

The rearrangement uses TRBV6-5 and TRBJ2-3; a weak D match, TRBD1 (5 bases). The CDR3 has 11 amino acids. The V end lost 6 bases, the J end lost 5 bases, and 6 bases lay between the germline ends. Germline CDR1 and CDR2: MNHEY and SVGAGI. CDR3 residues: CASSQGDTQYF. The CDR3 DNA sequence: TGTGCCAGCAGCCAGGGAGATACGCAGTATTTT.

The rearrangement links TRBV9 to TRBJ1-5, with D uncertain. Germline V CDR1 and CDR2: SGDLS, YYNGEE. The V gene lost 2 bases and the J gene lost 4 bases, with 4 bases spanning the gap. The CDR3 loop spans 12 amino acids. The CDR3 bases are TGTGCCAGCAGCGTCGGGAATCAGCCCCAGCATTTT. The encoded protein is CASSVGNQPQHF.

The count of this clone is one. The chain joins TRBV9 to TRBJ1-1; tentatively, D is TRBD1 (5 bases). The CDR3 totals 16 residues. V was trimmed by 4 bases and J by 1 base, leaving 17 bases between them. The germline V gene has CDR1 SGDLS and CDR2 YYNGEE. CDR3 amino acids: CASSYYDMDKNTEAFF. CDR3 bases: TGTGCCAGCAGCTACTACGACATGGACAAGAACACTGAAGCTTTCTTT.

The chain uses TRBV5-1 and TRBJ2-7; TRBD1 matches 8 bases. Unmatched junction bases numbered 5, after V lost 3 bases and J lost 0 bases. Germline V CDR1 and CDR2: SGHRS, YFSETQ. There are 15 residues in the CDR3. The CDR3 loop reads CASSSWDRNSYEQYF. CDR3 nucleotide sequence: TGCGCCAGCAGCTCCTGGGACAGGAACTCCTACGAGCAGTACTTC. Drawing the rest from reference TRBV5-1 and TRBJ2-7, the complete variable domain is KAGVTQTPRYLIKTRGQQVTLSCSPISGHRSVSWYQQTPGQGLQFLFEYFSETQRNKGNFPGRFSGRQFSNSRSEMNVSTLELGDSALYLCASSSWDRNSYEQYFGPGTRLTVT.

This sequence joins TRBV29-1 and TRBJ2-2, with 12 bases lining up with TRBD2. This CDR3 comprises 16 residues. In germline, CDR1 is SQVTM, CDR2 ANQGSEA. After removal of 6 bases from V and 7 bases from J, the junction contained 12 bases not matched to a gene. This chain's CDR3 is CSVGPRLAGDRGELFF. As DNA, the CDR3 is TGCAGCGTGGGGCCTCGACTAGCGGGAGACCGCGGGGAGCTGTTTTTT.

The rearrangement joins TRBV6-6 to TRBJ2-5; D is possibly TRBD1 (6 bases). Germline lookup yields CDR1 MNHNY and CDR2 SVGAGI (reference sequence). The germline V and J ends were trimmed by 2 bases and 4 bases, with 11 bases remaining between them. CDR3 length: 14 residues. CDR3: CASSYPEGGETQYF. In DNA, the CDR3 is TGTGCCAGCAGTTACCCCGAAGGGGGAGAGACCCAGTACTTC.

This chain connects TRBV5-6 to TRBJ1-1; a possible D gene is TRBD1 (5 bases). Germline assignment: CDR1 SGHDT and CDR2 YYEEEE. The CDR3 is 13 amino acids. Deletions cut 3 bases from V and 6 bases from J, with 12 bases between. CDR3 DNA sequence: TGTGCCAGCAGCTGGGCGGGGGGTGCTGAAGCTTTCTTT. Its protein is CASSWAGGAEAFF.

Regarding this clone: The same CDR3 also results from other DNA sequences found in this sample. The CDR3 coding sequence is TGTGCCAGCAGCGTAGGTCAGGGAACGAACACTGAAGCTTTCTTT. Translated, it gives CASSVGQGTNTEAFF. V and J are TRBV9 and TRBJ1-1; tentative D call: TRBD1 (5 bases). CDR3 length equals 15 residues. V was trimmed by 0 bases and J by 1 base, leaving 10 bases between them. The germline CDR1 and CDR2 sequences are SGDLS and YYNGEE.

About this clone itself: Compared with germline, one end of the junction differs, possibly owing to a read error. This chain connects TRBV7-7 to TRBJ2-2, with D uncertain. The length of the CDR3 is 13 residues. CDR1 SSHAT and CDR2 FNYEAQ come from the germline V gene (reference sequence). The CDR3 protein is CASSLDQNGELFF. In DNA, the CDR3 is TGTGCTAGCAGCTTAGATCAGAACGGGGAGCTGTTTTTT.

The V gene is TRBV11-1, the J gene TRBJ1-4; tentatively, D is TRBD1 (6 bases). CDR1 is SGHAT, CDR2 FQDESV, per germline (reference sequence). This CDR3 is 14 amino acids long. Trimming removed 5 bases at V and 6 bases at J, with 13 bases between. The CDR3 region is CASSGEEGDEKLFF. As DNA, the CDR3 is TGTGCCAGCAGCGGGGAAGAGGGGGATGAAAAACTGTTTTTT.

This CDR3 is CAWSADRTYEQYF. CDR3 in DNA: TGTGCCTGGAGTGCAGACAGGACCTACGAGCAGTACTTC. The chain uses TRBV30 and TRBJ2-7; TRBD1 is a possible D gene (6 bases). CDR1 GTSNPN and CDR2 SVGIG come from the germline V gene (reference sequence). V lost 1 base to trimming and J lost 2 bases, with 9 bases between them. The CDR3 is 13 residues long.

This chain uses TRBV30 with TRBJ2-3; tentatively, D is TRBD2 (5 bases). V gave up 4 bases and J gave up 2 bases, with 22 bases separating them. Per germline, CDR1 GTSNPN and CDR2 SVGIG (reference sequence). CDR3 length: 17 residues. This chain's CDR3 is CAWTGWELGMATDTQYF. The CDR3 DNA sequence: TGTGCCTGGACGGGCTGGGAACTAGGCATGGCCACAGATACGCAGTATTTT.

This clone showed up just a few times. The genes are TRBV29-1 and TRBJ1-5; D gene uncertain. Germline CDR1 is SQVTM and CDR2 is ANQGSEA. The CDR3 covers 13 residues. V lost 0 bases and J lost 7, with 10 bases in between. For the CDR3, the DNA is TGCAGCGTTGAAGAGGCTGGAGGACAGCCCCAGCATTTT. Translated: CSVEEAGGQPQHF.

The V and J genes are TRBV5-1 and TRBJ2-7, with 7 nucleotides matching TRBD1. Germline CDR1 is SGHRS and CDR2 is YFSETQ. The CDR3 is 12 residues long. Unmatched junction bases numbered 3, after V lost 5 bases and J lost 4 bases. The DNA for the CDR3 is TGCGCCAGCAGTTTACAGGGGTACGAGCAGTACTTC. It encodes CASSLQGYEQYF. Based on the CDR3 plus reference TRBV5-1 and TRBJ2-7, the full variable domain is KAGVTQTPRYLIKTRGQQVTLSCSPISGHRSVSWYQQTPGQGLQFLFEYFSETQRNKGNFPGRFSGRQFSNSRSEMNVSTLELGDSALYLCASSLQGYEQYFGPGTRLTVT.

The gene calls are TRBV6-1 and TRBJ2-7, with a weak D call TRBD1 (5 bases). The germline gives CDR1 MNHNS, CDR2 SASEGT. Trimming took off 3 bases at V and 0 bases at J, with 12 bases between the two ends. The CDR3 has 15 amino acids. CDR3 residues: CASSEGTGLSYEQYF. Here the CDR3 DNA reads TGTGCCAGCAGTGAGGGAACAGGCCTCTCCTACGAGCAGTACTTC.

This clone showed up just once. V and J are TRBV7-8 and TRBJ2-2, with D unclear. V shed 4 bases and J shed 3 bases, with 9 bases lying between them. In germline, CDR1 is SGHVS, CDR2 FQNEAQ. This CDR3 is 14 amino acids long. The CDR3 spells CASSSPTHTGELFF. The CDR3 region has the DNA TGTGCCAGCAGCTCCCCTACCCACACCGGGGAGCTGTTTTTT.

V usage is TRBV30 and J usage is TRBJ2-7, with 7 bases lining up with TRBD1. The CDR3 is 16 amino acids. From germline, CDR1 is GTSNPN and CDR2 SVGIG (reference sequence). V lost 5 bases, J lost 1 base, and 14 bases stayed unmatched. The DNA of the CDR3 is TGTGCCTGGGGGGACAGCCAATATCAATTTTCCTACGAGCAGTACTTC. It yields the protein CAWGDSQYQFSYEQYF.

This rearrangement joins TRBV27 to TRBJ1-3; D might be TRBD1 (6 bases). The CDR3 length is 15 residues. Germline CDR1 is MNHEY and CDR2 is SMNVEV (reference sequence). V was pared by 5 bases and J by 7 bases, with 18 bases between. CDR3 amino acids: CASSLRRGAGNTIYF. The CDR3 bases are TGTGCCAGCAGTCTTCGACGGGGGGCGGGGAACACCATATATTTT.

The chain is built from TRBV9 and TRBJ1-5; tentative D call: TRBD1 (6 bases). This CDR3 comprises 14 residues. Germline assignment: CDR1 SGDLS and CDR2 YYNGEE. V was pared by 4 bases and J by 3 bases, with 11 bases between. CDR3 nucleotide sequence: TGTGCCAGCAGCACCGGACAGCTCAATCAGCCCCAGCATTTT. This gives the protein CASSTGQLNQPQHF.

The chain uses TRBV30 and TRBJ2-7, with 7 bases that match TRBD1. Per the germline V gene, CDR1 is GTSNPN and CDR2 is SVGIG (reference sequence). Trimming at V came to 5 bases and at J to 2 bases, leaving 3 bases not matched to a gene. The CDR3 spans 12 residues. The CDR3 coding sequence is TGTGCCTGGCGACAGGGAACCTACGAGCAGTACTTC. It yields the protein CAWRQGTYEQYF.

The chain couples TRBV9 to TRBJ2-3; 10 nucleotides align to TRBD1. CDR3 length: 15 residues. The V gene end was trimmed by 7 bases and the J gene end by 7 bases; junction bases not matched to a gene: 12. Germline CDR1 reads SGDLS; CDR2 reads YYNGEE. CDR3 loop: CASGGQGTAVNTQYF. The CDR3, as DNA: TGTGCCAGCGGGGGACAGGGGACCGCCGTAAATACGCAGTATTTT.

This sequence joins TRBV5-6 and TRBJ2-7, with TRBD1 as a possible D gene (5 bases). The V end lost 1 base, the J end lost 2 bases, and 10 bases lay between the germline ends. The CDR3 extends over 14 amino acids. Germline V lookup: CDR1 SGHDT, CDR2 YYEEEE. The CDR3 nucleotides are TGTGCCAGCAGCTTGACAGGCACCCCCTACGAGCAGTACTTC. It codes for CASSLTGTPYEQYF.

The V call is TRBV30, the J call TRBJ1-4; D is undetermined. The CDR3 spans 14 residues. Trimming pared 0 bases from V and 7 bases from J, leaving 12 bases between. Germline-derived CDR1 and CDR2 are GTSNPN and SVGIG (reference sequence). DNA of the CDR3: TGTGCCTGGAGTGTGGGCCAAGTTTCTGAAAAACTGTTTTTT. It encodes CAWSVGQVSEKLFF.